Listed below are T cell receptor beta chains from one sample, sequenced in a study of cytomegalovirus exposure and HLA in healthy donors. Clones were sequenced by immunoSEQ multiplex PCR, and TCRdb holds only the in-frame ones, with some missing. The table shows some 140,000 clones, with approximately 80% occurring only once. Sequenced input: PBMCs. These receptors came from a man aged 25 to 45 in good health and CMV-seropositive. The CDR3 runs from the conserved cysteine through the conserved F or W. Fields, in order: D gene, clone size, V gene, J gene, CDR3 DNA, CDR3 protein. The D gene is left open where the match is weak. Expanded clones get a size class; other rows say once, few or many, or leave the size out.

TRBD1	-	TRBV5-8	TRBJ2-1	TGTGCCAGCAGCTTGGTCCTAGGGACAGGGGACAATGAGCAGTTCTTC	CASSLVLGTGDNEQFF
-	few	TRBV5-6	TRBJ1-3	TGTGCCAGCAGCTGGGACAAGGCAAACACCATATATTTT	CASSWDKANTIYF
-	-	TRBV19	TRBJ2-1	TGTGCCAGTAGAGACTATCAAAGCGCCAGGGGACCAAGTGAGCAGTTCTTC	CASRDYQSARGPSEQFF
-	few	TRBV11-1	TRBJ2-1	TGTGCCAGCAGTTTAAACATCAGGAGCGGAAGCTCCTACAATGAGCAGTTCTTC	CASSLNIRSGSSYNEQFF
-	-	TRBV6-6	TRBJ1-1	TGTGCCATCAGGTGGGGCACATCAAACACTGAAGCTTTCTTT	CAIRWGTSNTEAFF
-	-	TRBV6-5	TRBJ1-4	TGTGCCAGCAGTTACTCGCTGGGGGCAGGTGAAAAACTGTTTTTT	CASSYSLGAGEKLFF
TRBD2	-	TRBV9	TRBJ2-1	TGTGCCAGCAGCGGAGCGGGGTTGGGTAGCGGAACCTACAATGAGCAGTTCTTC	CASSGAGLGSGTYNEQFF
-	once	TRBV5-4	TRBJ1-3	TGTGCCAGCGGAACAGGGAGAGGCGGAAACACCATATATTTT	CASGTGRGGNTIYF
-	-	TRBV27	TRBJ1-2	TGTGCCAGCAGTCTCACAGGGTCCTATGGCTACACCTTC	CASSLTGSYGYTF
TRBD1	-	TRBV28	TRBJ1-5	TGTGCCAGCGCCCGGGGGACAGGGTATCAGCCCCAGCATTTT	CASARGTGYQPQHF
TRBD1	-	TRBV27	TRBJ1-5	TGTGCCAGCAGTCCCTACAGGGGGCAGCCCCAGCATTTT	CASSPYRGQPQHF
-	-	TRBV28	TRBJ2-2	TGTGCCAGCACGTCCCGGGGATTGATCGGGGAGCTGTTTTTT	CASTSRGLIGELFF
TRBD1	-	TRBV28	TRBJ2-7	TGTGCCAGCAGTTTACCCGGGACAGAGTCCTACGAGCAGTACTTC	CASSLPGTESYEQYF
-	-	TRBV10-2	TRBJ1-1	TGCGCCAGCAGTGAGTCATCAGGGAACACTGAAGCTTTCTTT	CASSESSGNTEAFF
TRBD1	-	TRBV19	TRBJ2-7	TGTGCCAGTAGTCCGGGACAGGGGGCGAAAAGGCAGTACTTC	CASSPGQGAKRQYF
TRBD1	-	TRBV7-9	TRBJ2-1	TGTGCCAGCAGCTTATTTCTGACAGGGCGAAGCAATGAGCAGTTCTTC	CASSLFLTGRSNEQFF
TRBD1	-	TRBV5-6	TRBJ2-3	TGTGCCAGCAGCTTGTTCGGGACAGGGACGGATACGCAGTATTTT	CASSLFGTGTDTQYF
TRBD1	-	TRBV25-1	TRBJ2-7	TGTGCCAGCAGTGCGCCCGGGACAGTATCCTACGAGCAGTACTTC	CASSAPGTVSYEQYF
TRBD2	-	TRBV28	TRBJ2-7	TGTGCCAGCATCTCCCTAGCGGGAGCTTACGAGCAGTACTTC	CASISLAGAYEQYF
-	few	TRBV7-2	TRBJ1-5	TGTGCCAGCAGCTTAGCAGGGCCAGGGGCTATGCAGCCCCAGCATTTT	CASSLAGPGAMQPQHF
-	-	TRBV7-9	TRBJ1-3	TGTGCCAGCAGCACGAGCTACTCTGGAAACACCATATATTTT	CASSTSYSGNTIYF
TRBD1	-	TRBV7-6	TRBJ2-5	TGTGCCAGCAGCTCTTCGACAGGGTTCGGGGAGACCCAGTACTTC	CASSSSTGFGETQYF
TRBD2	once	TRBV7-9	TRBJ2-7	TGTGCCAGCAGCTTACGACTAGCGGACTCCTACGAGCAGTACTTC	CASSLRLADSYEQYF
-	-	TRBV6-5	TRBJ1-2	TGTGCCAGCAGTACCCGCCCGGGGATTAACTATGGCTACACCTTC	CASSTRPGINYGYTF
-	-	TRBV6-1	TRBJ1-3	TGTGCCACCTCCCGGGTGGGAGCTGGAAACACCATATATTTT	CATSRVGAGNTIYF
-	-	TRBV5-1	TRBJ1-1	TGCGCCAGTATGACAGAGAACACTGAAGCTTTCTTT	CASMTENTEAFF
TRBD2	-	TRBV7-2	TRBJ2-5	TGTGCCAGCAGCTCTAGCGGACGGGGGGGCCAAGAGACCCAGTACTTC	CASSSSGRGGQETQYF
-	-	TRBV19	TRBJ2-7	TGTGCCAGTAGTATAAATTCGGGGTTGAGAGGGGAGCAGTACTTC	CASSINSGLRGEQYF
TRBD1	-	TRBV5-1	TRBJ2-7	TGCGCCAGCAGCTCAGGACAGGGGGCGGTCGAGCAGTACTTC	CASSSGQGAVEQYF
TRBD2	few	TRBV2	TRBJ2-7	TGTGCCAGCAGGGCCCGGACTAGCGACTACGAGCAGTACTTC	CASRARTSDYEQYF
TRBD1	few	TRBV5-1	TRBJ1-1	TGCGCCAGCAGCCCCCGGACAGGAAACACTGAAGCTTTCTTT	CASSPRTGNTEAFF
TRBD2	once	TRBV10-3	TRBJ2-7	TGTGCCATCAGCAAGACTAGCGGGAGCTACGAGCAGTACTTC	CAISKTSGSYEQYF
TRBD1	once	TRBV28	TRBJ2-7	TGTGCCAGCAGTTTAACTCAAGGACAGGGGGTCTACGAGCAGTACTTC	CASSLTQGQGVYEQYF
-	few	TRBV6-1	TRBJ2-7	TGTGCCAGCAGTGAAGCCTACTACGAGCAGTACTTC	CASSEAYYEQYF
-	-	TRBV6-1	TRBJ2-5	TGTGCCAGCAGAACACAGTTACGCCAAGAGACCCAGTACTTC	CASRTQLRQETQYF
-	once	TRBV2	TRBJ2-4	TGTGCCAGCAATCGAGGTCAGGGGAACATTCAGTACTTC	CASNRGQGNIQYF
-	-	TRBV6-5	TRBJ2-7	TGTGCCAGCAGTTACGGCCAGGGTGCCTACGAGCAGTACTTC	CASSYGQGAYEQYF
-	-	TRBV6-6	TRBJ2-5	TGTGCCAGCAGCCTGTACCAAGAGACCCAGTACTTC	CASSLYQETQYF
-	-	TRBV5-1	TRBJ2-7	TGCGCCAGCAGCTTGGTGCAGGGTGCATCCTACGAGCAGTACTTC	CASSLVQGASYEQYF
TRBD1	-	TRBV6-6	TRBJ1-6	TGTGCCAGCAGCATGACAGGGAGTTATTCACCCCTCCACTTT	CASSMTGSYSPLHF
TRBD1	few	TRBV11-2	TRBJ2-7	TGTGCCAGCAGCCCAACAAACAGGGGCCGGGGCGTGACCTACGAGCAGTACTTC	CASSPTNRGRGVTYEQYF
-	-	TRBV29-1	TRBJ1-3	TGCAGCGTTCACTCTGGAAACACCATATATTTT	CSVHSGNTIYF
TRBD1	-	TRBV28	TRBJ1-4	TGTGCCAGCAGTCCCCCGGGACAGGGGCCTAATGAAAAACTGTTTTTT	CASSPPGQGPNEKLFF
TRBD2	few	TRBV7-2	TRBJ2-2	TGTGCCAGCAGCATTTCTAGCGGGAGTGCCACCGGGGAGCTGTTTTTT	CASSISSGSATGELFF
TRBD1	-	TRBV7-8	TRBJ1-2	TGTGCCAGCAGCTTAGCGACAGGGGGTGACTATGGCTACACCTTC	CASSLATGGDYGYTF
-	few	TRBV7-9	TRBJ2-3	TGTGCCAGCAGCTTGCGGGGAGCATCTAGCACAGATACGCAGTATTTT	CASSLRGASSTDTQYF
-	-	TRBV6-5	TRBJ1-1	TGTGCCAGCAGTTACTCGTCCGGGGGGGCGCGTACTGAAGCTTTCTTT	CASSYSSGGARTEAFF
TRBD2	-	TRBV27	TRBJ2-2	TGTGCCAGCAGTTCCTGGACTAGCGGGAAATACACCGGGGAGCTGTTTTTT	CASSSWTSGKYTGELFF
TRBD2	-	TRBV9	TRBJ2-7	TGTGCCAGCAGCCCAGGGAGCGGGAATTACGAGCAGTACTTC	CASSPGSGNYEQYF
-	-	TRBV7-3	TRBJ2-1	TGTGCCAGCAGCCTAGGGGGCTCCTACAATGAGCAGTTCTTC	CASSLGGSYNEQFF
-	-	TRBV18	TRBJ2-3	TGTGCCAGCTCACGAGACAGGCCTAGCACAGATACGCAGTATTTT	CASSRDRPSTDTQYF
TRBD1	-	TRBV7-9	TRBJ1-1	TGTGCCAGCAGCCTCCGGGACAGGGTAGAGGCTTTCTTT	CASSLRDRVEAFF
-	-	TRBV20-1	TRBJ1-2	TGCAGTGCTGGAAGGACATGTGGCTACACCTTC	CSAGRTCGYTF